This TCR beta chain was sequenced during a study of long-term antiretroviral therapy in people with HIV. Background on the study: The earliest samples came from an era when ART typically awaited falling CD4 counts. Points from the study as a whole: When set beside controls, HIV repertoires had CDR3 length ranges that were narrower.

Run at survey level, the immunoSEQ assay was version v3.0. The assay was immunoSEQ multiplex PCR, and TCRdb's table has in-frame clones only and misses some. This table has more than 15,000 clones, roughly 94% appearing once. Regarding this clone: Its antigen remains unknown.

Germline CDR1 is SGHRS and CDR2 is YFSETQ. Trimming removed 4 bases from V and 1 base from J, with 11 bases in between. The CDR3 runs 14 residues. All participants with HIV were treated in the United States. The chain joins TRBV5-1 to TRBJ2-5; D call uncertain. Material: unsorted PBMCs, obtained around 6.4 years after starting antiretroviral therapy. The receptor's source is a woman between 50 and 59 years old with HIV. This CDR3 is CASSKRQIQETQYF. CDR3 DNA sequence: TGCGCCAGCAGCAAGCGACAAATCCAAGAGACCCAGTACTTC.